What follows are 24 T cell receptor beta chains derived from one specimen sequenced in a study of shared clonotypes between healthy human individuals. Libraries were prepared by immunoSEQ multiplex PCR; TCRdb keeps only in-frame clonotypes and omits some of them. This table has 850,000 to 1,200,000 clones, about 75% appearing once. Sequencing input: memory CD4+ T cells sorted from blood. Subset reported: CD45RA-negative fraction. Source of these receptors: a man younger than 30 in good health.

The rearrangement joins TRBV5-4 to TRBJ2-7, with D perhaps TRBD1 (5 bases). The CDR3 spans 16 residues. Trimming removed 0 bases at V and 0 bases at J, with 13 bases between. Looked up from germline, CDR1 is SGHNT and CDR2 is YYREEE (reference sequence). The chain's CDR3 is CASSLGGTTVSYEQYF. The CDR3 bases are TGTGCCAGCAGCTTGGGGGGTACGACAGTCTCCTACGAGCAGTACTTC.

This chain links TRBV28 with TRBJ1-4, with 8 bases aligning to TRBD1. The V gene's germline CDR1 is MDHEN and CDR2 SYDVKM. This CDR3 region has 15 residues. Germline trimming cut 4 bases from V and 4 bases from J; bases unmatched to any gene: 5. The CDR3 is CASSSLQGVNEKLFF. The CDR3 DNA sequence: TGTGCCAGCAGTTCCCTACAGGGGGTTAATGAAAAACTGTTTTTT. Based on the CDR3 plus reference TRBV28 and TRBJ1-4, the full variable domain is DVKVTQSSRYLVKRTGEKVFLECVQDMDHENMFWYRQDPGLGLRLIYFSYDVKMKEKGDIPEGYSVSREKKERFSLILESASTNQTSMYLCASSSLQGVNEKLFFGSGTQLSVL.

The chain couples TRBV19 to TRBJ2-1; D may be TRBD1 (5 bases). The germline gives CDR1 LNHDA, CDR2 SQIVND (reference sequence). The CDR3 runs 11 residues. Trimming took off 8 bases at V and 7 bases at J, with 9 bases between the two ends. The CDR3 loop reads CASGAWNEQFF. The CDR3, as DNA: TGTGCCAGTGGGGCATGGAATGAGCAGTTCTTC.

The chain has TRBV18 and TRBJ2-7; 8 bases match TRBD2. This CDR3 is 14 amino acids long. In germline, CDR1 is KGHSH, CDR2 LQKENI. V trimming: 2 bases; J trimming: 5 bases; junction bases outside the gene matches: 5. CDR3 region: CASSPVSGVNEQYF. CDR3 DNA: TGTGCCAGCTCACCAGTTAGCGGGGTTAACGAGCAGTACTTC.

CDR3 amino acids: CASSQGAINTGELFF. The CDR3 nucleotides read TGTGCCAGCAGTCAGGGGGCGATCAACACCGGGGAGCTGTTTTTT. This chain uses TRBV6-5 with TRBJ2-2; 8 nucleotides align to TRBD1. In germline, CDR1 is MNHEY, CDR2 SVGAGI. The CDR3 length is 15 residues. Germline trimming cut 5 bases from V and 2 bases from J; bases unmatched to any gene: 4.

The rearrangement links TRBV2 to TRBJ2-2; a weak D match, TRBD2 (6 bases). V shed 2 bases and J shed 1 base, with 14 bases lying between them. This CDR3 is 17 amino acids long. Germline CDR1 reads SNHLY; CDR2 reads FYNNEI. Here the CDR3 reads CASSEPYGGMNTGELFF. The CDR3 DNA follows: TGTGCCAGCAGTGAACCGTACGGCGGGATGAACACCGGGGAGCTGTTTTTT.

This clone came up a few times. The chain has TRBV28 and TRBJ1-5; tentatively, D is TRBD1 (5 bases). CDR3 size: 15 residues. CDR1 and CDR2 from the germline V gene are MDHEN and SYDVKM. V was cut by 7 bases and J by 2 bases, with 15 bases left in between. The CDR3 coding sequence is TGTGCCAGCACCAGTGGGGGTGGGGGCAATCAGCCCCAGCATTTT. Translated: CASTSGGGGNQPQHF.

The chain couples TRBV14 to TRBJ2-2; 7 bases match TRBD2. The germline V gene has CDR1 SGHDN and CDR2 FVKESK. This CDR3 contains 15 residues. V shed 4 bases and J 4 bases; nucleotides not matched to a gene: 6. This CDR3 reads CASSPQREFTGELFF. For the CDR3, the DNA is TGTGCCAGCAGCCCTCAGCGGGAATTCACCGGGGAGCTGTTTTTT.

The rearrangement uses TRBV11-2 and TRBJ2-1; D uncertain. This CDR3 is 16 amino acids long. Germline CDR1 and CDR2: SGHAT and FQNNGV. V lost 3 bases, J lost 1 base, and 13 bases lay in between. Here the CDR3 DNA reads TGTGCCAGCAGCTTGACAAAGGCTTGGTCCTACAATGAGCAGTTCTTC. It specifies CASSLTKAWSYNEQFF. The complete variable domain, with remaining parts taken from reference TRBV11-2 and TRBJ2-1, reads EAGVAQSPRYKIIEKRQSVAFWCNPISGHATLYWYQQILGQGPKLLIQFQNNGVVDDSQLPKDRFSAERLKGVDSTLKIQPAKLEDSAVYLCASSLTKAWSYNEQFFGPGTRLTVL.

This clone was counted a few times. V and J are TRBV4-1 and TRBJ2-5; TRBD1 matches 9 bases. The J call may be in error: the DNA end matches TRBJ2-7 better. The CDR3 extends over 14 amino acids. Germline CDR1 MGHRA, CDR2 YSYEKL. CDR3 protein: CASSPDRGNNEQYF. In DNA, the CDR3 is TGCGCCAGCAGCCCCGACAGGGGGAACAACGAGCAGTACTTC.

On this clone: Other nucleotide sequences in the sample specify the same CDR3. The chain couples TRBV15 to TRBJ1-5; the D is unclear. CDR3 size: 13 residues. Germline V gene sequence: CDR1 LNHNV, CDR2 YYDKDF (reference sequence). V shed 1 base and J shed 4 bases, with 5 bases lying between them. Written as DNA, the CDR3 is TGTGCCACCAGCAGAGGTCCAAATCAGCCCCAGCATTTT. This codes for CATSRGPNQPQHF.

In this sample, this clone turned up once. At the DNA level, this CDR3 is encoded by other sequences in the same sample as well. The chain is built from TRBV28 and TRBJ1-4; D gene uncertain. There are 13 residues in the CDR3. V lost 9 bases and J 7 bases, leaving 15 bases between the germline ends. The germline gives CDR1 MDHEN, CDR2 SYDVKM. In DNA form, the CDR3 reads TGTGCCAGTAGTCCCCCGGTGCGTGAAAAACTGTTTTTT. Protein: CASSPPVREKLFF.

This chain uses TRBV5-8 with TRBJ2-1, with TRBD2 as a possible D gene (6 bases). This CDR3 is 16 amino acids long. Germline V gene data show CDR1 as SGHTS and CDR2 as YDEGEE. Trimming left V 5 bases short and J 8 bases short, with 23 bases between. The CDR3, as DNA: TGTGCCAGCAGATCGGGATGGAGGGCTTCGGTTCATGAGCAGTTCTTC. Translation: CASRSGWRASVHEQFF.

This clone was seen more than once but under ten times. The chain couples TRBV9 to TRBJ2-1; D may be TRBD1 (6 bases). The CDR3 runs to 15 residues. V lost 0 bases to trimming and J lost 5 bases, with 12 bases between them. Germline V gene data show CDR1 as SGDLS and CDR2 as YYNGEE. The CDR3 DNA reads TGTGCCAGCAGCGTAGCTACAGGGTTCAACAATGAGCAGTTCTTC. Its protein product is CASSVATGFNNEQFF. The variable domain in full, completed from reference TRBV9 and TRBJ2-1, reads DSGVTQTPKHLITATGQRVTLRCSPRSGDLSVYWYQQSLDQGLQFLIQYYNGEERAKGNILERFSAQQFPDLHSELNLSSLELGDSALYFCASSVATGFNNEQFFGPGTRLTVL.

The CDR3 loop reads CAWLEGRGAIEQFF. Written as DNA, the CDR3 is TGTGCCTGGCTTGAGGGGCGGGGGGCGATCGAGCAGTTCTTC. V is TRBV30 and J is TRBJ2-1; 8 nucleotides line up with TRBD2. This CDR3 comprises 14 residues. The ends lost 5 bases at V and 10 bases at J; junction bases unmatched: 13. The germline V gene has CDR1 GTSNPN and CDR2 SVGIG (reference sequence).

The chain recombines TRBV14 with TRBJ2-1; D gene uncertain. Trimming took off 1 base at V and 10 bases at J, with 11 bases between the two ends. The CDR3 has 13 amino acids. Per germline, CDR1 SGHDN and CDR2 FVKESK. The CDR3 DNA reads as TGTGCCAGCAGCCAAGGGATAGGGCAAGAGCAGTTCTTC. This codes for CASSQGIGQEQFF.

A few counts support this clone. The chain has TRBV7-2 and TRBJ1-2; 10 bases match TRBD1. CDR1 is SGHTA, CDR2 FQGNSA, per germline. CDR3 length: 15 residues. The V segment lost 5 bases and the J segment 4 bases; nucleotides outside the gene matches: 7. CDR3 sequence reads: CASSTSGTGAYGYTF. The DNA of the CDR3 is TGTGCCAGCAGCACTTCCGGGACAGGGGCCTATGGCTACACCTTC.

This clone was detected a few times. The gene calls are TRBV28 and TRBJ1-4; D ambiguous. Deletions cut 3 bases from V and 0 bases from J, with 2 bases between. The CDR3 covers 13 residues. In germline, CDR1 is MDHEN, CDR2 SYDVKM. CDR3 sequence (DNA): TGTGCCAGCAGTTTTACAACTAATGAAAAACTGTTTTTT. Translated: CASSFTTNEKLFF. Filled out from reference TRBV28 and TRBJ1-4, the complete variable domain reads DVKVTQSSRYLVKRTGEKVFLECVQDMDHENMFWYRQDPGLGLRLIYFSYDVKMKEKGDIPEGYSVSREKKERFSLILESASTNQTSMYLCASSFTTNEKLFFGSGTQLSVL.

This clone came up a few times. The chain uses TRBV5-1 and TRBJ2-7; 9 bases line up with TRBD1. J gave up 5 bases and V 1 base, and 7 bases lay outside the gene matches. The CDR3 sequence is 15 residues long. Germline loops: CDR1 SGHRS, CDR2 YFSETQ. CDR3 amino acids: CASSLTQGARNEQYF. CDR3 bases: TGCGCCAGCAGCTTGACACAGGGGGCGCGGAACGAGCAGTACTTC.

The chain joins TRBV6-1 to TRBJ2-2; 8 bases fit TRBD2. CDR3 size: 15 residues. V dropped 6 bases and J dropped 4; count of bases not matched to a gene: 7. Germline lookup yields CDR1 MNHNS and CDR2 SASEGT. The CDR3 loop reads CASRPGLGGTGELFF. The CDR3 nucleotides are TGTGCCAGCAGGCCGGGACTAGGGGGCACCGGGGAGCTGTTTTTT.

The chain employs TRBV6-6 and TRBJ2-5; 10 bases match TRBD2. Germline V lookup: CDR1 MNHNY, CDR2 SVGAGI (reference sequence). This CDR3 region has 14 residues. Trimming took 6 bases from V and 5 from J; bases not matched to a gene: 6. This CDR3 reads CASRPSGGAETQYF. In nucleotides, the CDR3 is TGTGCCAGCAGACCCAGCGGGGGGGCCGAGACCCAGTACTTC.

This sequence joins TRBV4-2 and TRBJ1-3; 9 bases map to TRBD1. The CDR3 sequence is 16 residues long. V was clipped by 3 bases and J by 4 bases; unmatched bases: 7. Germline values: CDR1 LGHNA, CDR2 YNFKEQ. The CDR3 loop is CASSHPGTGLGNTIYF. The DNA for the CDR3 is TGTGCCAGCAGCCATCCCGGGACAGGGTTGGGAAACACCATATATTTT.

The V gene is TRBV7-2, the J gene TRBJ2-5, with 7 nucleotides matching TRBD1. This CDR3 has 15 amino acids. Unmatched junction bases numbered 10, after V lost 5 bases and J lost 4 bases. Germline CDR1 reads SGHTA; CDR2 reads FQGNSA. In DNA form, the CDR3 reads TGTGCCAGCAGCGTAGGGACAGTAAGCGCAGAGACCCAGTACTTC. It yields the protein CASSVGTVSAETQYF.

This clone was seen a handful of times. This chain connects TRBV19 to TRBJ1-1; 11 bases agree with TRBD1. CDR1 LNHDA and CDR2 SQIVND come from the germline V gene (reference sequence). V gave up 11 bases and J gave up 1 base; unmatched junction bases: 9. This CDR3 region has 15 residues. CDR3 protein: CASRTGGRGNTEAFF. The CDR3, as DNA: TGTGCCTCCCGGACAGGGGGCAGGGGGAACACTGAAGCTTTCTTT.